A single sample gave rise to the 11 T cell receptor beta chains below, sequenced in a study of T-cell reconstitution after alpha-beta-depleted transplantation in children. Unique molecular identifiers tagged the TCRbeta library. TCRdb re-analysed the PCR reads in MiXCR, keeping a single row per CDR3 protein. This table holds 490,000 or so distinct CDR3 sequences, approximately 13% found once. The specimen was PBMCs from the stem cell graft donor, collected from the stem cell graft. These receptors were taken from a human donor who donated a stem cell graft to a child with combined immunodeficiency.

The V call is TRBV4-3, the J call TRBJ2-3; D gene unclear. The CDR3 is made up of 15 amino acids. The V and J ends lost 0 bases and 1 base respectively, with 8 bases between them. Germline V gene lookup returns CDR1 LGHNA and CDR2 YSLEER. In DNA form, the CDR3 reads TGCGCCAGCAGCCAAGATGTAGCTGGCACAGATACGCAGTATTTT. This gives the protein CASSQDVAGTDTQYF.

In this sample, this clonotype turned up many times. This chain links TRBV6-1 with TRBJ1-1, with 10 bases matching TRBD1. V dropped 7 bases and J dropped 4; count of bases not matched to a gene: 3. Germline-derived CDR1 and CDR2 are MNHNS and SASEGT. This CDR3 has 13 amino acids. The CDR3 bases are TGTGCCAGCACTCGGACAGGGGGCACTGAAGCTTTCTTT. Translating gives CASTRTGGTEAFF.

This clonotype was picked up a small number of times. The CDR3 reads CATSRERTGFQPQHF. The CDR3 nucleotides are TGTGCCACCAGCAGAGAACGGACAGGGTTTCAGCCCCAGCATTTT. The chain is built from TRBV15 and TRBJ1-5; 8 bases fit TRBD1. The CDR3 consists of 15 residues. The V and J ends lost 0 bases and 6 bases, in that order; junction bases with no gene match: 4. Germline V gene sequence: CDR1 LNHNV, CDR2 YYDKDF (reference sequence). Complete variable domain (other parts from reference TRBV15 and TRBJ1-5): DAMVIQNPRYQVTQFGKPVTLSCSQTLNHNVMYWYQQKSSQAPKLLFHYYDKDFNNEADTPDNFQSRRPNTSFCFLDIRSPGLGDTAMYLCATSRERTGFQPQHFGDGTRLSIL.

A few counts support this clonotype. In nucleotides, the CDR3 is TGTGCCAGCAGAGCCTACGACAGCAGCGAGCAGTACTTC. Translation gives CASRAYDSSEQYF. The V and J genes are TRBV6-5 and TRBJ2-7; TRBD1 might be the D (5 bases). The CDR3 loop spans 13 amino acids. The germline CDR1 and CDR2 sequences are MNHEY and SVGAGI. Trimming stripped 6 bases from V and 6 bases from J, with 15 bases between.

The chain uses TRBV29-1 and TRBJ1-4; TRBD1 matches 7 bases. Germline V gene lookup returns CDR1 SQVTM and CDR2 ANQGSEA. The CDR3 runs to 13 residues. V shed 7 bases and J 7 bases; nucleotides not matched to a gene: 9. The CDR3 DNA follows: TGCAGCGCCTTTGACAGGGCTTTTGAAAAACTGTTTTTT. Translated: CSAFDRAFEKLFF.

This clonotype occurred a few times. This chain links TRBV4-2 with TRBJ1-1; 7 nucleotides agree with TRBD1. CDR1 and CDR2 (germline): LGHNA, YNFKEQ. The CDR3 loop spans 15 amino acids. With V trimmed by 2 bases and J by 4 bases, 7 bases remained unmatched. The CDR3 protein is CASSQTRGIGTEAFF. The DNA of the CDR3 is TGTGCCAGCAGCCAAACCAGGGGGATTGGCACTGAAGCTTTCTTT.

This clonotype occurred many times. This rearrangement joins TRBV10-3 to TRBJ2-2, with D possibly TRBD1 on 6 matching bases. Trimming left V 9 bases short and J 4 bases short, with 21 bases between. CDR1 ENHRY and CDR2 SYGVKD come from the germline V gene. The CDR3 totals 16 residues. CDR3 residues: CAMRPRGFEGTGELFF. The CDR3 DNA reads TGTGCCATGAGACCGAGGGGGTTCGAGGGCACCGGGGAGCTGTTTTTT.

The chain employs TRBV12-3 or TRBV12-4 and TRBJ1-2; possibly TRBD1 for D (6 bases). V lost 8 bases and J 2 bases, leaving 9 bases between the germline ends. This CDR3 is built from 12 residues. CDR3 residues: CASFTGNYGYTF. DNA for the CDR3: TGTGCCAGCTTCACAGGGAACTATGGCTACACCTTC.

This clonotype was detected only a few times. The CDR3 reads CASSRTLMNTEAFF. The CDR3 nucleotides read TGTGCCAGTAGTAGAACTCTAATGAACACTGAAGCTTTCTTT. This sequence joins TRBV19 and TRBJ1-1; D gene ambiguous. V lost 4 bases and J lost 0, with 9 bases in between. Per the germline V gene, CDR1 is LNHDA and CDR2 is SQIVND (reference sequence). This CDR3 is 14 amino acids long.

The J gene is TRBJ2-7, the V gene TRBV7-8; 9 nucleotides match TRBD2. Germline lookup yields CDR1 SGHVS and CDR2 FQNEAQ. J lost 4 bases, V lost 2 bases, and 3 bases had no gene match. This CDR3 comprises 14 residues. CDR3 sequence reads: CASSLSSGEYEQYF. The CDR3 DNA follows: TGTGCCAGCAGCTTATCTAGCGGGGAATACGAGCAGTACTTC.

V is TRBV7-3 and J is TRBJ2-1; 9 nucleotides align to TRBD2. Trimming removed 2 bases from V and 5 bases from J; junction bases left unmatched: 16. The CDR3 runs 19 residues. Germline V gene sequence: CDR1 SGHTA, CDR2 FQGTGA. Here the CDR3 DNA reads TGTGCCAGCAGCTTACAGGGAGGTAGCGGGGGATCGCGGGACAATGAGCAGTTCTTC. As protein: CASSLQGGSGGSRDNEQFF.